Listed below are T cell receptor beta chains from one sample, sequenced in a study of cytomegalovirus exposure and HLA in healthy donors. The repertoire was sequenced with immunoSEQ multiplex PCR; TCRdb's copy has only in-frame clones and lacks some. The sample lists some 100,000 clones; 69% were seen once. The sample comprised PBMCs. All receptors derive from a woman aged 65 to 85 in good health and CMV-seropositive. Each CDR3 is given with its conserved first and last residue. D genes are given only for firm matches. Some rows mark clone size as missing; the rest say once, few, many or name a class of expanded clone.

j_call d_call v_call clone_size cdr3_length cdr3_nt cdr3_aa
TRBJ2-2 TRBD2 TRBV19 NA 14 TGTGCCAGTAGTTTAGGACTAGCCGGCGGGGAGCTGTTTTTT CASSLGLAGGELFF
TRBJ1-1 NA TRBV6-5 NA 13 TGTGCCAGCAGAATAGGGGTGAACACTGAAGCTTTCTTT CASRIGVNTEAFF
TRBJ1-2 NA TRBV21-1 NA 16 TGTGCCAGCAGCAAAGATTGGGAAGGGACAGCGCATGGCTACACCTTC CASSKDWEGTAHGYTF
TRBJ2-2 NA TRBV6-5 NA 14 TGTGCCAGCGGCCAACGACATAACACCGGGGAGCTGTTTTTT CASGQRHNTGELFF
TRBJ1-3 NA TRBV15 NA 15 TGTGCCACCAGCAGAGGTGCGGGCTCTGGAAACACCATATATTTT CATSRGAGSGNTIYF
TRBJ1-4 NA TRBV19 NA 14 TGTGCCAGTAGCCTATCAGGGGCGGGTGAAAAACTGTTTTTT CASSLSGAGEKLFF
TRBJ2-5 TRBD2 TRBV10-3 NA 14 TGTGCCATCAGTGCGGGGGGGCCTCAGGAGACCCAGTACTTC CAISAGGPQETQYF
TRBJ2-7 TRBD1 TRBV6-5 NA 15 TGTGCCAGCAGCGCAAAGACAGGGGGCACCTACGAGCAGTACTTC CASSAKTGGTYEQYF
TRBJ2-1 TRBD2 TRBV15 once 16 TGTGCCACCAGCAGAGGGGAGGCGGGGGGCTACAATGAGCAGTTCTTC CATSRGEAGGYNEQFF
TRBJ2-7 NA TRBV11-2 once 15 TGTGCCAGCAGCCAATCGGGACGGACTAACTACGAGCAGTACTTC CASSQSGRTNYEQYF
TRBJ2-3 TRBD2 TRBV6-5 NA 14 TGTGCCAGCAGTCGAGCGGGGAATACAGATACGCAGTATTTT CASSRAGNTDTQYF
TRBJ2-7 TRBD1 TRBV4-1 NA 16 TGCGCCAGCAGCCAGGGACAGGGAAGGGGTGCCTACGAGCAGTACTTC CASSQGQGRGAYEQYF
TRBJ1-1 NA TRBV7-7 NA 11 TGTGCCAGCAGCTTTCTCACTGAAGCTTTCTTT CASSFLTEAFF
TRBJ2-7 TRBD2 TRBV2 NA 15 TGTGCCAGCAGGGCGTCAGCGGGGGGGCGGTACGAGCAGTACTTC CASRASAGGRYEQYF
TRBJ1-2 NA TRBV10-1 NA 14 TGCGCCAGCAGTGCCTTTCCCGGCCAGGATGGCTACACCTTC CASSAFPGQDGYTF
TRBJ1-5 TRBD1 TRBV6-5 few 13 TGTGCCAGCAGTGCAGGGGGCTATCAGCCCCAGCATTTT CASSAGGYQPQHF
TRBJ2-7 TRBD2 TRBV5-4 NA 16 TGTGCCAGCAGCTTGGGAGGGGCGGGGGGGTCCTACGAGCAGTACTTC CASSLGGAGGSYEQYF
TRBJ2-1 NA TRBV7-9 NA 16 TGTGCCAGCAGCTCCCCTGGCCGGGCCTCGTCGGGGGAGCAGTTCTTC CASSSPGRASSGEQFF
TRBJ2-7 TRBD2 TRBV30 once 16 TGTGCCTGGAGTCCCGGGACTAGCGGGGCCCCCTACGAGCAGTACTTC CAWSPGTSGAPYEQYF
TRBJ2-5 TRBD1 TRBV5-1 NA 15 TGCGCCAGCAGCTTGGGGGGACAGGGTTCGGAGACCCAGTACTTC CASSLGGQGSETQYF
TRBJ1-1 TRBD1 TRBV7-9 NA 18 TGTGCCAGCAGTCCGCAGGGACAGATAATTACCATGAACACTGAAGCTTTCTTT CASSPQGQIITMNTEAFF
TRBJ2-3 NA TRBV5-4 NA 14 TGTGCCAGCAGCCTGGATGCGGTTCGGGATACGCAGTATTTT CASSLDAVRDTQYF
TRBJ1-1 NA TRBV6-5 once 13 TGTGCCAGCAGTTCGGTGATGAACACTGAAGCTTTCTTT CASSSVMNTEAFF
TRBJ2-3 TRBD2 TRBV27 NA 20 TGTGCCAGCAGTTTTAAATCTGGACTAGCGGGGGGGACCGCTTGGGATACGCAGTATTTT CASSFKSGLAGGTAWDTQYF
TRBJ1-2 TRBD1 TRBV19 few 14 TGTGCCAGTAGATTGACAGGGGGCAACTATGGCTACACCTTC CASRLTGGNYGYTF
TRBJ2-3 NA TRBV6-5 NA 16 TGTGCCAGCAGTTACTCGAGGAGTCAAAGCACAGATACGCAGTATTTT CASSYSRSQSTDTQYF
TRBJ2-7 NA TRBV7-2 NA 15 TGTGCCAGCAGCTTCGGGACACTGAGCTCCTACGAGCAGTACTTC CASSFGTLSSYEQYF
TRBJ2-7 NA TRBV9 NA 14 TGTGCCAGCAGCCCGGGACTTCCTACCTACGAGCAGTACTTC CASSPGLPTYEQYF
TRBJ1-2 NA TRBV20-1 NA 11 TGCAGTGCCCGAGGAGGCCCTGGCTACACCTTC CSARGGPGYTF
TRBJ1-3 NA TRBV6-5 NA 15 TGTGCCAGCAGGTCGGCAGGGGTAACTGGAAACACCATATATTTT CASRSAGVTGNTIYF
TRBJ1-1 TRBD1 TRBV5-1 once 15 TGCGCCAGCAGCGGTAGGACAGGGGAGAACACTGAAGCTTTCTTT CASSGRTGENTEAFF
TRBJ1-2 TRBD1 TRBV29-1 NA 12 TGCAGCGTTCAGACAGGGGAGAGTGGCTACACCTTC CSVQTGESGYTF
TRBJ2-1 TRBD2 TRBV7-9 NA 14 TGTGCCAGCAGCCTGCGGACATTAGGGACTAGCCCGTTCTTC CASSLRTLGTSPFF
TRBJ2-3 TRBD2 TRBV10-3 few 15 TGTGCCATCACCCAACTAGCGGGGGGCACAGATACGCAGTATTTT CAITQLAGGTDTQYF
TRBJ1-3 TRBD1 TRBV7-2 NA 15 TGTGCCAGCAGCTTAGTTTTGACAGGGGGAAACACCATATATTTT CASSLVLTGGNTIYF
TRBJ2-1 TRBD2 TRBV4-2 few 16 TGTGCCAGCAGCCAAGACAGGACTAGCGGATACAATGAGCAGTTCTTC CASSQDRTSGYNEQFF
TRBJ2-4 NA TRBV5-1 NA 14 TGCGCCAGCAGCTTCGGAGTAGCCAAAAACATTCAGTACTTC CASSFGVAKNIQYF
TRBJ2-3 NA TRBV7-2 NA 13 TGTGCCAGCAGCTTTCAGTACACAGATACGCAGTATTTT CASSFQYTDTQYF
TRBJ1-1 TRBD1 TRBV7-9 NA 13 TGTGCCAGCAGCCAGGGACAGCTTACTGAAGCTTTCTTT CASSQGQLTEAFF
TRBJ1-2 TRBD1 TRBV7-8 NA 15 TGTGCCAGCAGCTTAGCCTTACAGGGGGCTTATGGCTACACCTTC CASSLALQGAYGYTF
TRBJ1-2 NA TRBV30 NA 14 TGTGCCTGGAGGGCAGACTTAATACCGGGTGGCTACACCTTC CAWRADLIPGGYTF
TRBJ1-1 TRBD1 TRBV6-5 NA 13 TGTGCCAGCAGTGACAGGGGAAACACTGAAGCTTTCTTT CASSDRGNTEAFF
TRBJ2-7 TRBD2 TRBV6-1 NA 13 TGTGCCAGCAGTTCTAGCGGGGGTTACGAGCAGTACTTC CASSSSGGYEQYF
TRBJ1-1 TRBD1 TRBV4-1 NA 17 TGCGCCAGCAGCCTTTTGGGACAGGGGCGAGGGAACACTGAAGCTTTCTTT CASSLLGQGRGNTEAFF
TRBJ2-3 NA TRBV7-9 NA 12 TGTGCCAGCAGCTTGGCGGGAAGTGCGCAGTATTTT CASSLAGSAQYF
TRBJ1-6 NA TRBV6-5 NA 14 TGTGCCAGCAGTTGGGGACTTCAGGACTCACCCCTCCACTTT CASSWGLQDSPLHF
TRBJ2-5 NA TRBV7-2 NA 14 TGTGCCAGCAGCTTAGGTGGGCCCCAAGAGACCCAGTACTTC CASSLGGPQETQYF
TRBJ1-1 NA TRBV15 NA 15 TGTGCTTCCCGCAATGGGGGGGGTTGGGGCACTGAAGCTTTCTTT CASRNGGGWGTEAFF
TRBJ2-1 NA TRBV19 few 14 TGTGCCAGTAGTATGGAGGGGGCTCTTAATGAGCAGTTCTTC CASSMEGALNEQFF